This T cell receptor (beta chain) is from a study of blood T cell repertoires in COVID-19. Study overall: Some COVID-19 samples were acute and others convalescent; all came from the United States, Italy and Spain. T cells, B-cell-depleted T cells, or PBMCs provided the cDNA or gDNA that served as material.

Germline lookup yields CDR1 DFQATT and CDR2 SNEGSKA (reference sequence). V was pared by 3 bases and J by 0 bases, with 8 bases between. The CDR3 runs 13 residues. The table lists this clone with a few counts. Patients from Seattle were sampled longitudinally, starting during active infection. TCRdb's copy holds only in-frame clones and misses some; the assay was immunoSEQ multiplex PCR. The sample comprises fewer than 200,000 clones, roughly 87% of which are singletons, and around 8% rests with the top ten. The sequencing sample was made of peripheral blood. This TCR was recovered from a woman aged 60 to 75 with COVID-19, enrolled during active disease. V is TRBV20-1 and J is TRBJ1-2, with D possibly being TRBD1 (5 bases). This chain's CDR3 is CSASTRANYGYTF. CDR3 nucleotide sequence: TGCAGTGCTAGTACCAGGGCTAACTATGGCTACACCTTC.